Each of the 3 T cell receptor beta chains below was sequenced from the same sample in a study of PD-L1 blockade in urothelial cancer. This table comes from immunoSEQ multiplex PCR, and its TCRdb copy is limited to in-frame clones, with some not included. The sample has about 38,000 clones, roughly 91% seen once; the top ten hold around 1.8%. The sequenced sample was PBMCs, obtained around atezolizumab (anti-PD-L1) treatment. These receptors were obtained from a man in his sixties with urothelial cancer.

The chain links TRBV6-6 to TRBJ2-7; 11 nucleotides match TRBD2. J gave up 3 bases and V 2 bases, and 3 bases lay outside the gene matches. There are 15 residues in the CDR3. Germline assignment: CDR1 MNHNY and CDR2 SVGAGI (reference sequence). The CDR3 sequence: CASSYTSGGDYEQYF. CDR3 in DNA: TGTGCCAGCAGTTACACTAGCGGGGGAGACTACGAGCAGTACTTC.

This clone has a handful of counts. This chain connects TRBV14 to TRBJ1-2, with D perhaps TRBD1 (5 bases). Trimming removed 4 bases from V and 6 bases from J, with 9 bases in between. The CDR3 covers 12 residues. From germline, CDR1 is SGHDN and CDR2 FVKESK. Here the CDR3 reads CASSRTSHGYTF. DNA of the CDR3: TGTGCCAGCAGCCGGACATCACATGGCTACACCTTC.

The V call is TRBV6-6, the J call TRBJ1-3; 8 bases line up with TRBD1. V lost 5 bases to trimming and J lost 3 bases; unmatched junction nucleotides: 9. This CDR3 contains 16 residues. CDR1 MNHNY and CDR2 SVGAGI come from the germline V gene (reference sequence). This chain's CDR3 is CASSPRAGGGGNTIYF. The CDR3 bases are TGTGCCAGCAGTCCCCGGGCAGGGGGCGGTGGAAACACCATATATTTT.